This TCR beta chain was found in a study of blood T cells in healthy people across ages. Findings of the study overall: A roughly linear fall in TCR beta diversity per million T cells was seen with increasing age. Estimates of diversity drawn from one million T cells were considered underestimates.

Per-sample yields of isolated PBMCs were at least 6 million. A remark on this clonotype: Antigen specificity is unknown.

The CDR3 contains 14 residues. Trimming took off 8 bases at V and 2 bases at J, with 15 bases between the two ends. Germline V lookup: CDR1 SGHTA, CDR2 FQGNSA. Sample-barcoded 5' priming and a J-beta primer mix drove a second PCR of roughly 7 to 11 cycles. TCRdb fed the 5' RACE reads into MiXCR, producing one record per CDR3 protein. The sample has about 840,000 distinct CDR3 sequences; 25% to 35% are singletons. Another study also made use of these data, one on T cells of mothers and their children. As reported in that work: Mothers yielded over 8 million CDR3 reads, children some 3 million each.

Sequencing used blood. This TCR came from a woman between 40 and 50 years old in good health. V and J are TRBV7-2 and TRBJ2-5; D gene uncertain. The CDR3 spells CASHLGIRQETQYF. CDR3 DNA sequence: TGTGCCAGCCACCTAGGGATCCGGCAAGAGACCCAGTACTTC. The full variable domain, with the rest looked up from reference TRBV7-2 and TRBJ2-5, is GAGVSQSPSNKVTEKGKDVELRCDPISGHTALYWYRQSLGQGLEFLIYFQGNSAPDKSGLPSDRFSAERTGGSVSTLTIQRTQQEDSAVYLCASHLGIRQETQYFGPGTRLLVL.